Listed below are T cell receptor beta chains from one sample, sequenced in a study of vaccination and CD4 T cells after COVID-19. TCRdb independently ran MiXCR on the PCR reads; one entry per CDR3 protein. The repertoire consists of 13,000 to 15,000 distinct CDR3 sequences, with around 40% occurring once and the leading ten covering around 15%. No antigen is known for these receptors. Sequencing was performed on CD4+ T cells from blood, cultured in vitro. The receptors originated from a human donor who had recovered from COVID-19. CDR3s include the opening cysteine and the closing phenylalanine or tryptophan. A D gene is named only where the DNA matches it firmly. Clone size is given for some rows only: seen once, a few or many times, or a class if the clone is expanded.

d_gene,j_gene,v_gene,abundance,CDR3nt,CDR3aa
TRBD2,TRBJ2-5,TRBV2,few,TGTGCCAGCACGGACGGGGGGGCCGTTCTAGAGACCCAGTACTTC,CASTDGGAVLETQYF
.,TRBJ1-3,TRBV11-3,.,TGTGCCAGCAGTCCTTCCTCTGGAAACACCATATATTTT,CASSPSSGNTIYF
.,TRBJ2-5,TRBV2,.,TGTGCCAGCAGGAAAGACAGCCTCGGCGAGACCCAGTACTTC,CASRKDSLGETQYF
.,TRBJ2-5,TRBV5-1,few,TGCGCCAGCAGTAAGACCTCGCGGGGAGAAGAGACCCAGTACTTC,CASSKTSRGEETQYF
.,TRBJ2-5,TRBV7-8,.,TGTGCCAGCAGCTCCGAAGAGACCCAGTACTTC,CASSSEETQYF
.,TRBJ1-2,TRBV7-9,.,TGTGCCAGCAGCCGACAAGCCAGGGGAAAGTATCGCGGCTACACCTTC,CASSRQARGKYRGYTF
TRBD2,TRBJ2-2,TRBV2,.,TGTGCCAGCAGAACCGGGACTAGCGCAACCGGGGAGCTGTTTTTT,CASRTGTSATGELFF
.,TRBJ1-5,TRBV10-3,.,TGTGCCCCCCGCCCCGACCCGAGTCAGCCCCAGCATTTT,CAPRPDPSQPQHF
.,TRBJ1-5,TRBV15,few,TGTGCCACCAGCAGGGTAGGCCTTACCCATAGCAATCAGCCCCAGCATTTT,CATSRVGLTHSNQPQHF
TRBD1,TRBJ1-1,TRBV20-1,.,TGCAGTGCTAAGGGGGACAGGGTCTGGGGGAACACTGAAGCTTTCTTT,CSAKGDRVWGNTEAFF
TRBD1,TRBJ1-5,TRBV27,once,TGTGCCAGCAGTCCGAGGGGACAGGGGAGCAATCAGCCCCAGCATTTT,CASSPRGQGSNQPQHF
.,TRBJ1-4,TRBV19,.,TGTGCCAGTGCGCAGGGGTTTTCAACTAATGAAAAACTGTTTTTT,CASAQGFSTNEKLFF
.,TRBJ2-2,TRBV12-3/TRBV12-4,.,TGTGCCAGCAGTATAGTCCGAAGTCTCGGCGGGGAGCTGTTTTTT,CASSIVRSLGGELFF
.,TRBJ1-2,TRBV5-4,.,TGTGCCAGCAGCTCTTTGGGTAACTATGGCTACACCTTC,CASSSLGNYGYTF
.,TRBJ2-6,TRBV19,few,TGTGCCACCCGGGGACGGATCTCTGGGGCCAACGTCCTGACTTTC,CATRGRISGANVLTF
.,TRBJ1-1,TRBV12-5,.,TGTGCTAGTGGCCGCGGGGCAGGCGTGTTGAACACTGAAGCTTTCTTT,CASGRGAGVLNTEAFF
.,TRBJ1-6,TRBV11-2,.,TGTGCCAGCAGCCGAACTGGCGGGTCGAATTCACCCCTCCACTTT,CASSRTGGSNSPLHF
TRBD2,TRBJ2-1,TRBV11-2,.,TGTGCCAGCAGCTTTGGCGGGGGAAACTACAATGAGCAGTTCTTC,CASSFGGGNYNEQFF
TRBD1,TRBJ2-6,TRBV5-1,.,TGCGCCAGCAGTCCCGACAGGGGGTTTACTGGGGCCAACGTCCTGACTTTC,CASSPDRGFTGANVLTF
.,TRBJ2-3,TRBV7-9,few,TGTGCCAGCAGCCCCCTAGGGGTTAAGGACAGCACAGATACGCAGTATTTT,CASSPLGVKDSTDTQYF
TRBD1,TRBJ1-5,TRBV7-9,few,TGTGCCAGCAGCCTGGGACAGGGTTCTCAGCCCCAGCATTTT,CASSLGQGSQPQHF
.,TRBJ1-1,TRBV7-2,few,TGTGCCAGCAGCTTAAGGCAGGGGCTAAACACTGAAGCTTTCTTT,CASSLRQGLNTEAFF
TRBD1,TRBJ1-5,TRBV6-5,few,TGTGCCAGCAGTTGGACAGGGGACTATAGCAATCAGCCCCAGCATTTT,CASSWTGDYSNQPQHF
.,TRBJ1-2,TRBV2,few,TGTGCCAGCCGGGGGGGCACAGGGCTCTATGGCTACACCTTC,CASRGGTGLYGYTF